A single sample gave rise to the 2 T cell receptor beta chains below, sequenced in a study of shared clonotypes between healthy human individuals. Terminally differentiated effector memory CD45RA+ cells were left out of the naive CD8 fraction, which was CD45RO-negative and positively selected for CCR7. The method was immunoSEQ multiplex PCR; TCRdb's version includes in-frame clones alone and lacks a portion of them. In the table there are about 2 million clones, about 95% of which are singletons. Sequences were obtained from naive CD8+ T cells sorted from blood. These receptors all come from a man in his late teens or twenties in good health.

This sequence joins TRBV7-6 and TRBJ2-1, with TRBD1 as a possible D gene (6 bases). The CDR3 length is 15 residues. The germline V gene has CDR1 SGHVS and CDR2 FNYEAQ. Trimming cost V 5 bases and J 6 bases, with 17 bases left between them. This CDR3 is CASSEGPRGSNEQFF. Written as DNA, the CDR3 is TGTGCCAGCAGCGAGGGCCCCAGGGGAAGCAATGAGCAGTTCTTC.

This chain links TRBV27 with TRBJ1-3, with D tentatively TRBD1 (5 bases). This CDR3 comprises 15 residues. CDR1 is MNHEY and CDR2 is SMNVEV in the germline V gene (reference sequence). V was clipped by 6 bases and J by 2 bases, with 14 bases between them. The CDR3 nucleotides are TGTGCCAGCAGCCCTTCCAGGGAACCTGGAAACACCATATATTTT. Its protein is CASSPSREPGNTIYF.